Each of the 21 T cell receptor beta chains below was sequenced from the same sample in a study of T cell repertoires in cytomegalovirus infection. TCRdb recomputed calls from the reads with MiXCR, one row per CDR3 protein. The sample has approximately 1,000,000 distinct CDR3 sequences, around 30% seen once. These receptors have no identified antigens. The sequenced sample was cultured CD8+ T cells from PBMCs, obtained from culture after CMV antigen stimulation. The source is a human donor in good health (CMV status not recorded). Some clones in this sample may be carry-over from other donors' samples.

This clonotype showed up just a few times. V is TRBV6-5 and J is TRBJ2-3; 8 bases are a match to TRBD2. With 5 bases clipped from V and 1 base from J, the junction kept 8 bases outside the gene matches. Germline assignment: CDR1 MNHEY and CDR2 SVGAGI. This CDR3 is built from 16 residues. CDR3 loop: CASSPRTSLGTDTQYF. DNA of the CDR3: TGTGCCAGCAGTCCTCGGACTAGCTTAGGCACAGATACGCAGTATTTT.

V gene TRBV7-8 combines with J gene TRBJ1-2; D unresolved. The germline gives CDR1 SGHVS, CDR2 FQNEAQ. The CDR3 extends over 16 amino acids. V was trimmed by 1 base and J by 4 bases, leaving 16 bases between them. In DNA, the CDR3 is TGTGCCAGCAGCTTAGGGAGGGCCCCGGTGGGCTATGGCTACACCTTC. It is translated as CASSLGRAPVGYGYTF. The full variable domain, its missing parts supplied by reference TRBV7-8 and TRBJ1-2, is GAGVSQSPRYKVAKRGQDVALRCDPISGHVSLFWYQQALGQGPEFLTYFQNEAQLDKSGLPSDRFFAERPEGSVSTLKIQRTQQEDSAVYLCASSLGRAPVGYGYTFGSGTRLTVV.

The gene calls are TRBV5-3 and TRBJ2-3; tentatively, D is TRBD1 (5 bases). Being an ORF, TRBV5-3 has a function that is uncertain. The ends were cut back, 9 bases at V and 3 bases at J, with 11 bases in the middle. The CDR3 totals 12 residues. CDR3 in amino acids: CAIQGRTDTQYF. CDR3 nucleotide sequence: TGTGCCATCCAGGGAAGGACAGATACGCAGTATTTT.

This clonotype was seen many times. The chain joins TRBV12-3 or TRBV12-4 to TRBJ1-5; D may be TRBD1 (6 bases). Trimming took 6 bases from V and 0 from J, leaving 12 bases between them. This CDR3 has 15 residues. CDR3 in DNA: TGTGCCAGCAGCCCCGAGGGGGGTAGCAATCAGCCCCAGCATTTT. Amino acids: CASSPEGGSNQPQHF.

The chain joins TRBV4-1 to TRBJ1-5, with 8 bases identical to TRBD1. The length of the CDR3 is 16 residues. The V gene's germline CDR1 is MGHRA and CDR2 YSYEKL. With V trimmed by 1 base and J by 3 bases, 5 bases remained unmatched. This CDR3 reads CASSQAMDRDNQPQHF. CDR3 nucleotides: TGCGCCAGCAGCCAAGCTATGGACAGGGACAATCAGCCCCAGCATTTT.

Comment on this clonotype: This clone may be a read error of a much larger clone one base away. The CDR3 protein is CASSDRANYGDTF. DNA for the CDR3: TGTGCCAGCAGCGACAGGGCCAACTATGGCGACACCTTC. V gene TRBV7-2 combines with J gene TRBJ1-2; 7 positions agree with TRBD1. Germline values: CDR1 SGHTA, CDR2 FQGNSA. The CDR3 runs to 13 residues.

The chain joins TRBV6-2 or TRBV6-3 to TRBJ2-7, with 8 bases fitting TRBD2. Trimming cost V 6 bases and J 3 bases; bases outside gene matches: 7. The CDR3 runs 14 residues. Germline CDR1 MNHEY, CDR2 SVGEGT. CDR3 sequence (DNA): TGTGCCAGCAGCTACGGGGCGGGGGGCTACGAGCAGTACGTC. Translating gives CASSYGAGGYEQYV.

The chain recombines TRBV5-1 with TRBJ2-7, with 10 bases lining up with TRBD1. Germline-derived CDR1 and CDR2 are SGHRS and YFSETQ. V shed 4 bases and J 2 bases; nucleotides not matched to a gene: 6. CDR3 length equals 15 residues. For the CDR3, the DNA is TGCGCCAGCAGCCCCGGGGACAGGGGAACCTACGAGCAGTACTTC. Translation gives CASSPGDRGTYEQYF.

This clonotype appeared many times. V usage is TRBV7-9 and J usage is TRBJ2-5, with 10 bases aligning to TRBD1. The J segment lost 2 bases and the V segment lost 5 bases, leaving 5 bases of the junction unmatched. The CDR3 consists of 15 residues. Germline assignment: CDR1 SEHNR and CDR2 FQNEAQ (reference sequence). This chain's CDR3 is CASSGDRGWQETQYF. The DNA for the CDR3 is TGTGCCAGCAGCGGGGACAGGGGTTGGCAAGAGACCCAGTACTTC.

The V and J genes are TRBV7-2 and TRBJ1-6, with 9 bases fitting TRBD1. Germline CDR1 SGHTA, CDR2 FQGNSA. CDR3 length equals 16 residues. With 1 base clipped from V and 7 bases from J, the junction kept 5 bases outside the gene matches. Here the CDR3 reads CASSLDGTGRNSPLHF. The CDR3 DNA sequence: TGTGCCAGCAGCTTAGACGGGACAGGGAGAAATTCACCCCTCCACTTT.

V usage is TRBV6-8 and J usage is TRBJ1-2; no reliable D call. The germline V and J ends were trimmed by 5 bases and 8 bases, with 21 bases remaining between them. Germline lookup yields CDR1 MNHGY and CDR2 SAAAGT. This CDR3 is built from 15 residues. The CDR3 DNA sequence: TGTGCCAGCAGTGGCCAGGAGGGTCGGGTGAAGGGCTACACCTTC. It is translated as CASSGQEGRVKGYTF.

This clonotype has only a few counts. Here the CDR3 reads CASSQLGQGAPYNEQFF. Written as DNA, the CDR3 is TGCGCCAGCAGCCAACTAGGGCAGGGGGCTCCCTACAATGAGCAGTTCTTC. The V gene is TRBV4-3, the J gene TRBJ2-1, with 8 bases fitting TRBD1. V gave up 2 bases and J gave up 2 bases; unmatched junction bases: 8. The germline V gene has CDR1 LGHNA and CDR2 YSLEER. This CDR3 contains 17 residues.

This CDR3 reads CASSGPGTYEQYV. The CDR3 DNA reads TGTGCCAGCTCAGGGCCCGGGACCTACGAGCAGTACGTC. This sequence joins TRBV18 and TRBJ2-7; possible D gene TRBD2, 5 bases. V was trimmed by 5 bases and J by 2 bases, leaving 10 bases between them. The CDR3 runs 13 residues. CDR1 is KGHSH and CDR2 is LQKENI in the germline V gene.

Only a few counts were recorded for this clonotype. This chain's CDR3 is CASSYADSSYTF. The CDR3 nucleotides read TGTGCCAGCAGTTACGCGGACAGTAGCTACACCTTC. The J gene is TRBJ1-2, the V gene TRBV6-5, with D possibly matching TRBD1 (6 bases). Per the germline V gene, CDR1 is MNHEY and CDR2 is SVGAGI. This CDR3 spans 12 amino acids. V was shortened by 2 bases and J by 9 bases, with 10 bases between the two germline ends.

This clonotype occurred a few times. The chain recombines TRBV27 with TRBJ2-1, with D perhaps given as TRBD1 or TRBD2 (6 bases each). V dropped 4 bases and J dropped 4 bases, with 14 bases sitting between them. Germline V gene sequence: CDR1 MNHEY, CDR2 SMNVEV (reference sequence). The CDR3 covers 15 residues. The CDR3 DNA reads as TGTGCCAGCAGTTATCCGGGGGCGTCTTACAATGAGCAGTTCTTC. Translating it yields CASSYPGASYNEQFF.

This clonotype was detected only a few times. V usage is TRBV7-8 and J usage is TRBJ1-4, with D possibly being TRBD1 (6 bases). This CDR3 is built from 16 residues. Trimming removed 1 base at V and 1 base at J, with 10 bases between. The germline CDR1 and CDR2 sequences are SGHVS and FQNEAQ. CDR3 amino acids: CASSLESQGTNEKLFF. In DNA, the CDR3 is TGTGCCAGCAGCTTAGAGTCACAGGGAACTAATGAAAAACTGTTTTTT.

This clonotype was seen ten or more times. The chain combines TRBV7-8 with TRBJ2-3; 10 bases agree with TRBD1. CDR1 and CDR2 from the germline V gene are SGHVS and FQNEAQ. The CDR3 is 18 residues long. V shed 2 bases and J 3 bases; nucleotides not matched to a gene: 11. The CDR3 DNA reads TGTGCCAGCAGCTTAACGAAAACCCCGGGACAGGGGACAGATACGCAGTATTTT. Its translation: CASSLTKTPGQGTDTQYF.

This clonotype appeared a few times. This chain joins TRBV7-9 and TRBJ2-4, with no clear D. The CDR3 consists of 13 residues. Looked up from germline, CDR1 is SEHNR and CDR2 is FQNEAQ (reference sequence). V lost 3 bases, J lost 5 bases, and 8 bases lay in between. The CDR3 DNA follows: TGTGCCAGCAGCTTCAGTACCGAAAACATTCAGTACTTC. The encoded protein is CASSFSTENIQYF.

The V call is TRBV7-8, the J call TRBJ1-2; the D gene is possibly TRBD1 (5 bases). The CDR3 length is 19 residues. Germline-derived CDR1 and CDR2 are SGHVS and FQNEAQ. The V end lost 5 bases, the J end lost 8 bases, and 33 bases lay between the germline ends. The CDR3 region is CASSLPRDRAGTFDWGYTF. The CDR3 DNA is TGTGCCAGCAGCCTCCCTAGGGACCGGGCAGGGACCTTTGACTGGGGCTACACCTTC. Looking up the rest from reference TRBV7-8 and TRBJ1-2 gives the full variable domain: GAGVSQSPRYKVAKRGQDVALRCDPISGHVSLFWYQQALGQGPEFLTYFQNEAQLDKSGLPSDRFFAERPEGSVSTLKIQRTQQEDSAVYLCASSLPRDRAGTFDWGYTFGSGTRLTVV.

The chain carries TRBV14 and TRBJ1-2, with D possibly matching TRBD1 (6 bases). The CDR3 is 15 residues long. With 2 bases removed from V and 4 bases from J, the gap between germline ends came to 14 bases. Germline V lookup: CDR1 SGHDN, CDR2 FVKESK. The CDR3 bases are TGTGCCAGCAGCCAAAGGGGGGCCTACCTCTATGGCTACACCTTC. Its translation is CASSQRGAYLYGYTF.

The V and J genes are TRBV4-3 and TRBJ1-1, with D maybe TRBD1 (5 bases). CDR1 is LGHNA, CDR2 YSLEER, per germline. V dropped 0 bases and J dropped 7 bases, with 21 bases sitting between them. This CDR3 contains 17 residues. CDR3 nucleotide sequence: TGCGCCAGCAGCCAAGATGCGGCAGGGTCATGGGATTGTGAAGCTTTCTTT. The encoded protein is CASSQDAAGSWDCEAFF.